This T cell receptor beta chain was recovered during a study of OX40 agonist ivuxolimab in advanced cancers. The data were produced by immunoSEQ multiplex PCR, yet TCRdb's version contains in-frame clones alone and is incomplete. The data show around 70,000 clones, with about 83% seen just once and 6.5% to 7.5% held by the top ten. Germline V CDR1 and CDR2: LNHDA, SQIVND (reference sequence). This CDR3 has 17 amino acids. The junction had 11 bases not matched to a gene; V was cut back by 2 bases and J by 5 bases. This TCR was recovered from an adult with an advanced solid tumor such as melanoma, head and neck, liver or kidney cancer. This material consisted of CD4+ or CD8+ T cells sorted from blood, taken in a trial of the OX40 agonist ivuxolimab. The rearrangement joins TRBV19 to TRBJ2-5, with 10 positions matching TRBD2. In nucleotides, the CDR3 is TGTGCCAGTAGTATAAGGAGAGCGGGGGGGACTCGGGAGACCCAGTACTTC. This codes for CASSIRRAGGTRETQYF.